A single sample is the source of the 13 T cell receptor beta chains below, sequenced in a study of OX40 agonist ivuxolimab in advanced cancers. The table came from immunoSEQ multiplex PCR; TCRdb's copy has only in-frame clones and leaves some out. The sample shows tens of thousands of clones, approximately 93% of them seen only once. Specimen: CD4+ or CD8+ T cells sorted from blood, collected in a trial of the OX40 agonist ivuxolimab. The receptors originated from an adult with an advanced solid tumor such as melanoma, head and neck, liver or kidney cancer.

In its sample, this clone was seen once. The chain recombines TRBV6-5 with TRBJ2-3, with 7 positions matching TRBD2. V was clipped by 3 bases and J by 5 bases; unmatched bases: 8. CDR3 length: 15 residues. The V gene's germline CDR1 is MNHEY and CDR2 SVGAGI. DNA of the CDR3: TGTGCCAGCAGTTATATGGCAGCGGGGATAGATACGCAGTATTTT. Translated: CASSYMAAGIDTQYF.

This rearrangement joins TRBV19 to TRBJ1-1; the D gene is possibly TRBD1 (5 bases). CDR1 LNHDA and CDR2 SQIVND come from the germline V gene (reference sequence). This CDR3 has 13 residues. V was cut by 3 bases and J by 5 bases, with 10 bases left in between. In DNA, the CDR3 is TGTGCCAGTAGTATCTCAGGGTGGACTGAAGCTTTCTTT. Translating it yields CASSISGWTEAFF.

The rearrangement uses TRBV9 and TRBJ2-3, with a tentative D call TRBD1 (9 bases). Trimming removed 1 base from V and 2 bases from J, with 29 bases in between. The CDR3 extends over 21 amino acids. In germline, CDR1 is SGDLS, CDR2 YYNGEE. Here the CDR3 reads CASSVTLGQGPSSGYTDTQYF. For the CDR3, the DNA is TGTGCCAGCAGCGTAACGTTGGGACAGGGACCCTCTAGCGGGTACACAGATACGCAGTATTTT.

This clone has just one count. The rearrangement uses TRBV9 and TRBJ1-1; TRBD1 matches at 7 bases. From germline, CDR1 is SGDLS and CDR2 YYNGEE. The CDR3 is 13 amino acids. The V segment lost 0 bases and the J segment 7 bases; nucleotides outside the gene matches: 3. The CDR3 coding sequence is TGTGCCAGCAGCGTAGAAGGGGGCATTGAAGCTTTCTTT. Protein: CASSVEGGIEAFF.

The chain employs TRBV5-4 and TRBJ2-7; TRBD1 matches 11 bases. V lost 2 bases to trimming and J lost 6 bases; unmatched junction nucleotides: 10. Germline V gives CDR1 SGHNT, CDR2 YYREEE (reference sequence). CDR3 length: 16 residues. DNA of the CDR3: TGTGCCAGCAGCTTTTGGGGAAGGACAGGGGGCGCCGAGCAGTACTTC. Its translation: CASSFWGRTGGAEQYF.

The J gene is TRBJ1-5, the V gene TRBV29-1; TRBD1 might be the D (5 bases). The CDR3 length is 13 residues. V was shortened by 6 bases and J by 5 bases, with 14 bases between the two germline ends. Germline V gives CDR1 SQVTM, CDR2 ANQGSEA. CDR3 sequence: CSVETGGDQPQHF. For the CDR3, the DNA is TGCAGCGTCGAAACAGGCGGTGATCAGCCCCAGCATTTT.

This clone occurred a few times. The chain employs TRBV19 and TRBJ1-1; D may be TRBD1 (6 bases). The CDR3 loop spans 14 amino acids. Germline CDR1 and CDR2: LNHDA and SQIVND (reference sequence). Trimming stripped 5 bases from V and 4 bases from J, with 14 bases between. In nucleotides, the CDR3 is TGTGCCAGTAGTGCAGGTGTAGGGGGCACTGAAGCTTTCTTT. Translated, it gives CASSAGVGGTEAFF.

The chain uses TRBV9 and TRBJ2-7; the D gene is possibly TRBD2 (6 bases). There are 15 residues in the CDR3. CDR1 is SGDLS, CDR2 YYNGEE, per germline. V was clipped by 0 bases and J by 4 bases, with 14 bases between them. CDR3 nucleotide sequence: TGTGCCAGCAGCGTAGACGGGGGATTGAGGTACGAGCAGTACTTC. Translation: CASSVDGGLRYEQYF.

The chain uses TRBV7-2 and TRBJ1-5, with D maybe TRBD1 (5 bases). This CDR3 region has 11 residues. CDR1 and CDR2 from the germline V gene are SGHTA and FQGNSA. Between the trimmed V and J ends, which lost 6 bases and 6 bases, there was a span of 6 bases. The CDR3 DNA follows: TGTGCCAGCAGTGGGGGTCAGCCCCAGCATTTT. This codes for CASSGGQPQHF.

This clone was picked up one time. This rearrangement joins TRBV7-2 to TRBJ2-7; TRBD2 is a possible D gene (6 bases). V was trimmed by 3 bases and J by 0 bases, leaving 18 bases between them. Germline V gene sequence: CDR1 SGHTA, CDR2 FQGNSA. There are 17 residues in the CDR3. CDR3 protein: CASSFALEGPSSYEQYF. DNA of the CDR3: TGTGCCAGCAGCTTCGCCTTGGAGGGGCCGAGCTCCTACGAGCAGTACTTC.

The CDR3 coding sequence is TGCGCCACCTCCGGGACTCCCTGGGATGAGCAGTTCTTC. Protein sequence: CATSGTPWDEQFF. V usage is TRBV10-2 and J usage is TRBJ2-1; D may be TRBD2 (6 bases). Germline V gene lookup returns CDR1 WSHSY and CDR2 SAAADI. There are 13 residues in the CDR3. V lost 10 bases and J lost 8, with 18 bases in between.

This chain joins TRBV27 and TRBJ2-5; a possible D gene is TRBD2 (7 bases). Per germline, CDR1 MNHEY and CDR2 SMNVEV (reference sequence). The CDR3 consists of 13 residues. The germline V and J ends were trimmed by 4 bases and 5 bases, with 11 bases remaining between them. CDR3 amino acids: CASSWGGRETQYF. The CDR3 region has the DNA TGTGCCAGCAGTTGGGGGGGGCGGGAGACCCAGTACTTC.

This clone was observed a single time. CDR3 region: CAWSALITDTQYF. CDR3 coding DNA: TGTGCCTGGAGTGCACTTATCACAGATACGCAGTATTTT. The V gene is TRBV30, the J gene TRBJ2-3; no clear D gene. The CDR3 runs 13 residues. V lost 1 base, J lost 2 bases, and 7 bases lay in between. CDR1 and CDR2 from the germline V gene are GTSNPN and SVGIG (reference sequence).